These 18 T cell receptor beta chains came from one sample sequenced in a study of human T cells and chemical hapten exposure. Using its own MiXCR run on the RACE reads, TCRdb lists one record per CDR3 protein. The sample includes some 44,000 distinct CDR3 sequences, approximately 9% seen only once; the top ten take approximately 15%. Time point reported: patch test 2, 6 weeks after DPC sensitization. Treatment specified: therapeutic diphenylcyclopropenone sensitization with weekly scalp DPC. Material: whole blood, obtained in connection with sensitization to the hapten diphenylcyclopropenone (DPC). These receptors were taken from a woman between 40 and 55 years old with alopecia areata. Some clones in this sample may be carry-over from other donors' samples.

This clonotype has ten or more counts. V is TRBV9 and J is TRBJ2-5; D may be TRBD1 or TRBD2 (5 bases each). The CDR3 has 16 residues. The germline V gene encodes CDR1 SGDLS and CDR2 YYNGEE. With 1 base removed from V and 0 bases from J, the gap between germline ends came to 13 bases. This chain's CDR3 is CASSVRDDMYQETQYF. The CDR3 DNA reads TGTGCCAGCAGCGTACGGGACGACATGTACCAAGAGACCCAGTACTTC.

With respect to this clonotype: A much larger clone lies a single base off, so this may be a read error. The CDR3: CASSQVIGGTEASF. The CDR3 region has the DNA TGTGCCAGCAGCCAAGTAATCGGCGGCACTGAAGCTTCCTTT. This chain links TRBV14 with TRBJ1-1; D not certain. This CDR3 region has 14 residues. From germline, CDR1 is SGHDN and CDR2 FVKESK.

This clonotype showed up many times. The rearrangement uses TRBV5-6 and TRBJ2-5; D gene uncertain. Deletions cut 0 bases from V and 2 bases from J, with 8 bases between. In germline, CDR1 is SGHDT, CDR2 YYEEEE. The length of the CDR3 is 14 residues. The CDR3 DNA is TGTGCCAGCAGCTTGGATACACGACAAGAGACCCAGTACTTC. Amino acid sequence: CASSLDTRQETQYF. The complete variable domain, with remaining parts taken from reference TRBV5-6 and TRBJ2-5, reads DAGVTQSPTHLIKTRGQQVTLRCSPKSGHDTVSWYQQALGQGPQFIFQYYEEEERQRGNFPDRFSGHQFPNYSSELNVNALLLGDSALYLCASSLDTRQETQYFGPGTRLLVL.

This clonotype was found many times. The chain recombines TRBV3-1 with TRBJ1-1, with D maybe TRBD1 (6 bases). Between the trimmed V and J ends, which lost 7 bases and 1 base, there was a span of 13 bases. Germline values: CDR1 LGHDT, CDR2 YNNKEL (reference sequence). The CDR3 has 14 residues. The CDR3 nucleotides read TGTGCCAGCACCTCAATGGGGGCGAACACTGAAGCTTTCTTT. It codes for CASTSMGANTEAFF.

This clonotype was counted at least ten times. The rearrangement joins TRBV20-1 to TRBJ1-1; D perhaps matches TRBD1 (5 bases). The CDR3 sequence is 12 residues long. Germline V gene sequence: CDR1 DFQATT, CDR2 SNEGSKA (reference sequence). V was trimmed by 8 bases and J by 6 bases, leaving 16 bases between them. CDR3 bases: TGCAGTTTCAGGGTTTATTCAGCTGAAGCTTTCTTT. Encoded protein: CSFRVYSAEAFF.

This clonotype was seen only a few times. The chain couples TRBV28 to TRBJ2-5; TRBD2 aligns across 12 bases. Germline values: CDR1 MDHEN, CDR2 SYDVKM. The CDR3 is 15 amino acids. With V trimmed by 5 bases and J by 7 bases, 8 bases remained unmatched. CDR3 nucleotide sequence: TGTGCCAGCAGTCTTGGACTAGCGGGGTCTCGGACCCAGTACTTC. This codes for CASSLGLAGSRTQYF.

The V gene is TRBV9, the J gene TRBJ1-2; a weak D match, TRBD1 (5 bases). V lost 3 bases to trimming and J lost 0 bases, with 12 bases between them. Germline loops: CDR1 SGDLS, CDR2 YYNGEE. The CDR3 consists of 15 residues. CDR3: CASSAFDRTNYGYTF. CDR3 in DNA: TGTGCCAGCAGCGCCTTTGACAGAACTAACTATGGCTACACCTTC. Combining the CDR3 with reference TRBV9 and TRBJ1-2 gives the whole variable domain DSGVTQTPKHLITATGQRVTLRCSPRSGDLSVYWYQQSLDQGLQFLIQYYNGEERAKGNILERFSAQQFPDLHSELNLSSLELGDSALYFCASSAFDRTNYGYTFGSGTRLTVV.

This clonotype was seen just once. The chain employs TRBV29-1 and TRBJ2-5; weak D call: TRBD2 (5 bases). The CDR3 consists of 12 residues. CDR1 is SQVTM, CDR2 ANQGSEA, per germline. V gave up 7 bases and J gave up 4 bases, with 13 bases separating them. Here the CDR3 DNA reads TGCAGCGCCTTTGAGGGCGGAGAGACCCAGTACTTC. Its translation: CSAFEGGETQYF.

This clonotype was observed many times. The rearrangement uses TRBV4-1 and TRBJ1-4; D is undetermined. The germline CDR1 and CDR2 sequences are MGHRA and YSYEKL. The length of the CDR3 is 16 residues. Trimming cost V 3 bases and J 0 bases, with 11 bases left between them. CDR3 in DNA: TGCGCCAGCAGCCAGCAAGGACGGGCAACTAATGAAAAACTGTTTTTT. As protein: CASSQQGRATNEKLFF.

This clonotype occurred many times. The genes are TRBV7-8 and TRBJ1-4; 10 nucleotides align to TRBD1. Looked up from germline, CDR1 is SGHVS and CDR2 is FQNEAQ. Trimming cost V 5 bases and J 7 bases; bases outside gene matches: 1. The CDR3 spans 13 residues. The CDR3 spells CASSRTGGEKLFF. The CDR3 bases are TGTGCCAGCAGCCGGACAGGGGGTGAAAAACTGTTTTTT.

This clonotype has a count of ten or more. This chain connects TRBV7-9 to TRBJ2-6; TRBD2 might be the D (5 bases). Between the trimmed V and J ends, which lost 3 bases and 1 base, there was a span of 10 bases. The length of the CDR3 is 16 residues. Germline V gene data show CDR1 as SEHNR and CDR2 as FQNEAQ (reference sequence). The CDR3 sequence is CASSLRVLSGANVLTF. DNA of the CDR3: TGTGCCAGCAGCTTGAGGGTTCTTTCTGGGGCCAACGTCCTGACTTTC.

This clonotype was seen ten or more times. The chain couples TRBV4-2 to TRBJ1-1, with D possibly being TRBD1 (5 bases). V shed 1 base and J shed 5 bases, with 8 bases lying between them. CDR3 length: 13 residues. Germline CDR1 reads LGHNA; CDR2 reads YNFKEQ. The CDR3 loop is CASSQVRQTEAFF. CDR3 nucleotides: TGTGCCAGCAGCCAAGTAAGACAGACTGAAGCTTTCTTT.

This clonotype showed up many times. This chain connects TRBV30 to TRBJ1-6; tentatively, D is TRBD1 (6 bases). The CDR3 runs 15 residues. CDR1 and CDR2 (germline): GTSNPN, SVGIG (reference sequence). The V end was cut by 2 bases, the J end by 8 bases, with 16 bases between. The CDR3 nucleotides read TGTGCCTGGAGTCCCCACAGGGTTGGAGATTCACCCCTCCACTTT. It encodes CAWSPHRVGDSPLHF.

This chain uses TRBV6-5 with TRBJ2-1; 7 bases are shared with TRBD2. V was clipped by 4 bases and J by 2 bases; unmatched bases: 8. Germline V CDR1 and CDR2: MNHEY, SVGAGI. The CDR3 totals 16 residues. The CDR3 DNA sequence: TGTGCCAGCAGTTCCATGGGGGAGGGCCCCTACAATGAGCAGTTCTTC. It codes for CASSSMGEGPYNEQFF.

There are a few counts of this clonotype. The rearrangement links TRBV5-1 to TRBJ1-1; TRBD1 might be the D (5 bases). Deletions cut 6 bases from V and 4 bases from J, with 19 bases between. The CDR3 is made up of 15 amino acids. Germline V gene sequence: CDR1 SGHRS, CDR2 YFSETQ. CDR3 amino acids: CASNSRGPGGTEAFF. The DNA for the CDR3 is TGCGCCAGCAATTCTAGGGGCCCTGGGGGCACTGAAGCTTTCTTT.

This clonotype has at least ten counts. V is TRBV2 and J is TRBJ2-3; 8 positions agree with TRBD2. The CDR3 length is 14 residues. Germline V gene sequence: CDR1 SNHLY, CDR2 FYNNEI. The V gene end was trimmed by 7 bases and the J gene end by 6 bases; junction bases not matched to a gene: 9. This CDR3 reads CASTAGGDYDTQYF. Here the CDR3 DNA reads TGTGCCAGCACTGCCGGGGGGGACTACGATACGCAGTATTTT. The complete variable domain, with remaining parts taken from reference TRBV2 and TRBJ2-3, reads EPEVTQTPSHQVTQMGQEVILRCVPISNHLYFYWYRQILGQKVEFLVSFYNNEISEKSEIFDDQFSVERPDGSNFTLKIRSTKLEDSAMYFCASTAGGDYDTQYFGPGTRLTVL.

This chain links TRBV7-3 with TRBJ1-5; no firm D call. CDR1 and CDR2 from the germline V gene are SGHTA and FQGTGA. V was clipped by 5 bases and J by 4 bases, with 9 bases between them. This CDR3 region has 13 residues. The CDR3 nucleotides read TGTGCCAGCAGCCAACAAGTTAATCAGCCCCAGCATTTT. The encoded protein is CASSQQVNQPQHF.

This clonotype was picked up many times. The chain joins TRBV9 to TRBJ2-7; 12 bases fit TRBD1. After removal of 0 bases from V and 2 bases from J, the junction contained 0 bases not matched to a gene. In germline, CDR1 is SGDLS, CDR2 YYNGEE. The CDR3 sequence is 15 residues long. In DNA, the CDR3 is TGTGCCAGCAGCGTAGGGGACAGGGGGCCCTACGAGCAGTACTTC. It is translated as CASSVGDRGPYEQYF.